Listed below are T cell receptor beta chains from one sample, sequenced in a study of neurological immune-mediated disorders. TCRdb processed the 5' RACE reads anew with MiXCR; each CDR3 protein has one entry. The table lists fewer than 85,000 distinct CDR3 sequences, roughly 4.8% of them singletons. Specimen: PBMCs. The source of these receptors is a woman aged 70-85 years with multiple sclerosis. The CDR3 runs from the conserved cysteine through the conserved F or W. The order of the fields is V gene, D gene, J gene, clone size, CDR3 protein, CDR3 DNA. D genes are given only for firm matches. Clone size is given for some rows only: seen once, a few or many times, or a class if the clone is expanded.

>TRBV20-1|TRBD1|TRBJ2-3|few
CSAPYLGQGTDTQYF
TGCAGTGCTCCCTACCTGGGACAGGGGACAGATACGCAGTATTTT
>TRBV12-3/TRBV12-4|.|TRBJ1-1|many
CASSPGTIAEAFF
TGTGCCAGCAGCCCGGGGACTATCGCTGAAGCTTTCTTT
>TRBV5-1|.|TRBJ2-7|.
CASSLDWGEQYF
TGCGCCAGCAGCTTGGACTGGGGTGAGCAGTACTTC
>TRBV7-6|.|TRBJ2-2|many
CASSGPPGTGELFF
TGTGCCAGCAGCGGCCCCCCGGGAACCGGGGAGCTGTTTTTT
>TRBV14|.|TRBJ2-7|.
CASSLGSEQYF
TGTGCCAGCAGCCTAGGATCCGAGCAGTACTTC
>TRBV5-1|.|TRBJ2-1|many
CASSSLEFGEQFF
TGCGCCAGCAGCTCCCTAGAGTTCGGTGAGCAGTTCTTC
>TRBV20-1|.|TRBJ2-1|many
CSAKSLLHNEQFF
TGCAGTGCTAAATCCCTGCTACACAATGAGCAGTTCTTC
>TRBV18|.|TRBJ2-2|.
CASSPLQSTGELFF
TGTGCCAGCTCACCACTACAGAGTACCGGGGAGCTGTTTTTT
>TRBV4-3|.|TRBJ2-5|many
CASTENREYQETQYF
TGCGCCAGCACCGAGAACAGGGAGTACCAAGAGACCCAGTACTTC
>TRBV30|TRBD2|TRBJ2-1|few
CAWSVAGGSYNEQFF
TGTGCCTGGAGTGTGGCGGGGGGCTCCTACAATGAGCAGTTCTTC
>TRBV7-2|.|TRBJ2-7|many
CASSLSPGEQYF
TGTGCCAGCAGCTTATCCCCGGGCGAGCAGTACTTC
>TRBV5-1|.|TRBJ2-1|.
CASQIGSSYNEQFF
TGCGCCAGCCAAATAGGGAGCTCCTACAATGAGCAGTTCTTC
>TRBV20-1|TRBD1|TRBJ2-3|.
CSASARGQGAGDTQYF
TGCAGTGCTAGCGCCCGAGGACAGGGGGCAGGCGATACGCAGTATTTT
>TRBV14|TRBD2|TRBJ2-1|many
CASSQEAPKLAEPYNEQFF
TGTGCCAGCAGCCAAGAGGCCCCAAAACTAGCGGAGCCCTACAATGAGCAGTTCTTC
>TRBV12-3/TRBV12-4|.|TRBJ2-7|many
CASSLSNYEQYF
TGTGCCAGCAGCCTCTCTAACTACGAGCAGTACTTC
>TRBV20-1|.|TRBJ2-2|many
CSARAGQNTGELFF
TGCAGTGCTAGAGCGGGTCAGAACACCGGGGAGCTGTTTTTT
>TRBV20-1|.|TRBJ2-3|many
CSARDLRGYTDTQYF
TGCAGTGCTAGAGATCTGCGCGGGTACACAGATACGCAGTATTTT
>TRBV20-1|.|TRBJ2-1|.
CSASYRYNEQFF
TGCAGTGCTTCTTACAGATACAATGAGCAGTTCTTC
>TRBV5-1|TRBD1|TRBJ2-2|many
CASSRPDRLPTGELFF
TGCGCCAGCAGCCGGCCGGACAGGTTACCCACCGGGGAGCTGTTTTTT
>TRBV3-1|.|TRBJ2-3|many
CASSQGQPIYTDTQYF
TGTGCCAGCAGCCAAGGGCAGCCTATCTACACAGATACGCAGTATTTT
>TRBV12-3/TRBV12-4|TRBD1|TRBJ1-3|many
CASSITGVGNTIYF
TGTGCCAGCAGTATAACAGGGGTTGGAAACACCATATATTTT
>TRBV12-3/TRBV12-4|.|TRBJ2-5|many
CASSFSEGPKTQYF
TGTGCCAGCAGTTTTTCTGAAGGGCCAAAGACCCAGTACTTC
>TRBV7-9|.|TRBJ2-1|many
CASSLVVTTSGQNEQFF
TGTGCCAGCAGCTTAGTTGTGACAACCTCGGGACAAAATGAGCAGTTCTTC
>TRBV3-1|TRBD2|TRBJ2-1|many
CASSQGTSGSYNEQFF
TGTGCCAGCAGCCAAGGGACTAGCGGCTCCTACAATGAGCAGTTCTTC
>TRBV20-1|TRBD2|TRBJ2-3|.
CSSSGDYDTDTQYF
TGCAGTTCCTCGGGGGACTATGACACAGATACGCAGTATTTT
>TRBV5-6|.|TRBJ2-1|many
CASSPGLEQFF
TGTGCCAGCAGTCCCGGACTTGAGCAGTTCTTC
>TRBV7-2|.|TRBJ2-1|few
CASRDPSSYNEQFF
TGTGCCAGCCGGGACCCGAGCTCCTACAATGAGCAGTTCTTC
>TRBV11-3|TRBD1|TRBJ2-1|many
CASSSSSAGTGSEQFF
TGTGCCAGCAGCTCGTCCTCAGCGGGGACAGGGAGTGAGCAGTTCTTC
>TRBV5-1|.|TRBJ1-1|.
CASSWGQNTEAFF
TGCGCCAGCAGCTGGGGACAGAACACTGAAGCTTTCTTT
>TRBV25-1|.|TRBJ1-1|many
CASSETTWGAMNTEAFF
TGTGCCAGCAGTGAGACTACTTGGGGGGCCATGAACACTGAAGCTTTCTTT
>TRBV10-3|TRBD2|TRBJ2-5|many
CAISERSGETQYF
TGTGCCATCAGTGAGCGTAGCGGGGAGACCCAGTACTTC
>TRBV20-1|.|TRBJ1-3|many
CSARDVYGNTIYF
TGCAGTGCTAGAGACGTGTATGGAAACACCATATATTTT
>TRBV7-8|TRBD2|TRBJ2-1|many
CASSQDSGRAGEQFF
TGTGCCAGCAGCCAGGACAGCGGGAGGGCCGGTGAGCAGTTCTTC
>TRBV11-3|.|TRBJ1-2|many
CASSFFGDSYTF
TGTGCCAGCAGCTTTTTTGGCGATAGCTACACCTTC
>TRBV4-1|TRBD2|TRBJ2-2|few
CASSLPSGRFTGELFF
TGCGCCAGCAGCCTTCCTAGCGGGAGGTTCACCGGTGAGCTGTTTTTT
>TRBV5-6|.|TRBJ1-2|many
CARRTYGYTF
TGTGCCAGGAGGACCTATGGCTACACCTTC
>TRBV27|.|TRBJ1-5|many
CASSLLGQGNQPQHF
TGTGCCAGCAGTTTACTGGGGCAAGGAAATCAGCCCCAGCATTTT
>TRBV9|.|TRBJ1-1|many
CASSVNRAGTEAFF
TGTGCCAGCAGCGTAAACAGGGCCGGGACTGAAGCTTTCTTT
>TRBV20-1|TRBD2|TRBJ2-7|many
CRAQTSGSYEQYF
TGCAGGGCCCAAACTAGCGGCAGCTACGAGCAGTACTTC
>TRBV20-1|TRBD1|TRBJ1-3|many
CSARPGQGPGNTIYF
TGCAGTGCCAGACCGGGACAGGGGCCTGGAAACACCATATATTTT
>TRBV20-1|TRBD1|TRBJ1-5|.
CSAEKDRDNQPQHF
TGCAGTGCCGAAAAGGACAGGGACAATCAGCCCCAGCATTTT
>TRBV24-1|.|TRBJ2-7|many
CATPRGGYEQYF
TGTGCCACCCCCAGGGGGGGCTACGAGCAGTACTTC
>TRBV29-1|TRBD1|TRBJ2-7|many
CSVSRQGPDYEQYF
TGCAGCGTTTCCCGACAGGGTCCCGACTACGAGCAGTACTTC
>TRBV6-5|.|TRBJ1-3|.
CASSSVSGNTIYF
TGTGCCAGCAGTTCAGTATCTGGAAACACCATATATTTT
>TRBV29-1|.|TRBJ2-1|few
CSVEPGHHEQFF
TGCAGCGTTGAACCGGGACACCATGAGCAGTTCTTC
>TRBV27|.|TRBJ2-1|many
CASSLGVTGIDEQFF
TGTGCCAGCAGTTTGGGTGTTACAGGGATCGATGAGCAGTTCTTC
>TRBV20-1|.|TRBJ1-2|few
CSAPPGRTYGYTF
TGCAGTGCTCCACCGGGACGGACCTATGGCTACACCTTC
>TRBV20-1|.|TRBJ1-2|.
CSASGPWPVGGYTF
TGCAGTGCTAGTGGGCCGTGGCCGGTCGGGGGCTACACCTTC
>TRBV5-1|.|TRBJ2-1|many
CASSLEGTSNEQFF
TGCGCCAGCAGCTTGGAAGGGACATCAAATGAGCAGTTCTTC
>TRBV7-3|TRBD2|TRBJ2-1|many
CASSLAGATLNEQFF
TGTGCCAGCAGCCTAGCGGGAGCGACTCTCAATGAGCAGTTCTTC